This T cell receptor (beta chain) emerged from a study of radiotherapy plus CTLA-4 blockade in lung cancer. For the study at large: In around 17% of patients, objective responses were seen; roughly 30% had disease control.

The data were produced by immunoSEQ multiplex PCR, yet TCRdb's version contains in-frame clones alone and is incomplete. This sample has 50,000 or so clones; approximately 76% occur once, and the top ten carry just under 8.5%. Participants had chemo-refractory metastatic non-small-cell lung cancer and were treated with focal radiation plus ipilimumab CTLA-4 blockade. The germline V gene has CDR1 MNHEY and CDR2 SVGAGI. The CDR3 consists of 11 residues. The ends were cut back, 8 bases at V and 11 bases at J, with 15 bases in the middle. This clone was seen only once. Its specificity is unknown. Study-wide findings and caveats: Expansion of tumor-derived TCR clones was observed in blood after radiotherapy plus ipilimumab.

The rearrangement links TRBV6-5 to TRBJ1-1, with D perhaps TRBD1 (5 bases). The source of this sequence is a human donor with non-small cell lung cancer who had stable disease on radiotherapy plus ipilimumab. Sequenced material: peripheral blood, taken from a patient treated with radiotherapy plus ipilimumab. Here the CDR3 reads CASESQGAAFF. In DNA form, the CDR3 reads TGTGCCAGCGAGTCCCAGGGAGCGGCTTTCTTT.